The clone carrying this T cell receptor (beta chain) was seen just once. The antigen remains unidentified. Vbeta (60) and Jbeta (13) primers were used in the PCR. TCRdb's copy holds only in-frame clones and misses some; the assay was immunoSEQ multiplex PCR. Among just over 150,000 clones listed, around 83% were seen once. CDR3 length equals 14 residues. CDR1 and CDR2 (germline): WNHNN, SYGVQD (reference sequence). V lost 0 bases and J lost 4, with 6 bases in between. The data belong to a study of cytomegalovirus exposure and HLA in healthy donors. These donors, healthy bone marrow donors, were studied. Overall study findings and caveats: What TCR beta sequences reportedly achieved was accurate prediction of HLA-A and HLA-B alleles in most subjects.

The specimen was PBMCs. The receptor was derived from a woman aged 18-30 years in good health and CMV-seronegative. This chain uses TRBV10-1 with TRBJ2-2; D call uncertain. CDR3 DNA sequence: TGCGCCAGCAGTGAGTCTAGGAGCACCGGGGAGCTGTTTTTT. It encodes CASSESRSTGELFF.